This entry features one T cell receptor (beta chain) sequence. V dropped 6 bases and J dropped 2 bases, with 10 bases sitting between them. Germline CDR1 is KGHDR and CDR2 is SFDVKD. CDR3 length: 14 residues. The data are from a study of blood T cell repertoires in COVID-19. Study summary: COVID-19 samples from acute and convalescent phases originated in the United States, Italy and Spain.

In the authors' methods: Amplification of reference gene primers provided the estimated nucleated cell counts. Using immunoSEQ multiplex PCR, the repertoire was profiled, and TCRdb retains in-frame clones only, with some absent. That table is the source of V, J and clone size, and D and trimming were worked out from the DNA. The sample shows around 300,000 clones, just over 85% of them seen only once. The TCR originated in a woman between 25 and 40 years old with active or convalescent COVID-19. The J gene is TRBJ2-1, the V gene TRBV24-1, with a possible D match to TRBD2 (6 bases). The sample taken for sequencing was peripheral blood. This chain's CDR3 is CATSPRGTYNEQFF. In DNA form, the CDR3 reads TGTGCCACCAGTCCCCGGGGGACCTACAATGAGCAGTTCTTC.